This TCR beta chain was recovered during a study of blood T cell repertoires in COVID-19. Whole-study context: The origin of the acute and convalescent COVID-19 samples was the United States, Italy and Spain. PBMCs, B-cell-depleted T cells, or T cells provided the cDNA or gDNA that made up the material.

Authors' processing steps: Estimates of nucleated cell counts were drawn from the amplification of reference gene primers. Sequencing was performed with immunoSEQ multiplex PCR; in TCRdb, only in-frame clones are kept and a portion is missing. D and trimming come from the DNA, and the V and J calls and clone size come from that table. The data show nearly 250,000 clones, around nine tenths seen once. CDR1 is WNHNN and CDR2 is SYGVQD in the germline V gene (reference sequence). The CDR3 runs 13 residues. J gave up 4 bases and V 10 bases, and 7 bases lay outside the gene matches. The sequence derives from a woman aged 55-70 years who had recovered from COVID-19. The sample taken for sequencing was peripheral blood. The J gene is TRBJ2-1, the V gene TRBV10-1, with TRBD1 matching 7 bases. The CDR3 protein is CANLRDRYNEQFF. Here the CDR3 DNA reads TGCGCCAACCTCCGGGACAGATACAATGAGCAGTTCTTC.